This T cell receptor (beta chain) was sequenced during a study of breast tumors, draining lymph nodes, adjacent tissues. TCRdb called the multiplex PCR reads again in MiXCR, with one record for every CDR3 protein. The sample carries 90,000 to 120,000 distinct CDR3 sequences, around 20% recorded once. As regards this clonotype: Antigen: not known. Just one base apart from a much larger clone, this may be a read error.

The CDR3 sequence is 16 residues long. V lost 6 bases to trimming and J lost 2 bases, with 16 bases between them. The V gene's germline CDR1 is LNHDA and CDR2 SQIVND (reference sequence). Overall study findings and caveats: Data fit most tumor T cells coming from lymph node, expanding in tumor.

Samples came from axillary lymph nodes draining the breast cancer. This chain joins TRBV19 and TRBJ2-2, with D maybe TRBD2 (5 bases). The sequence was collected from a female donor with breast cancer. Some clones in this sample may be carry-over from other donors' samples. The material sequenced was axillary lymph node tissue. The CDR3 protein is CASRVIRTVNTGELFF. In nucleotides, the CDR3 is TGTGCCAGTAGGGTAATCAGGACTGTAAACACCGGGGAGCTGTTTTTT.